These 10 T cell receptor beta chains share one sample of origin, sequenced in a study of blood T cell repertoires in COVID-19. Sequencing used immunoSEQ multiplex PCR; TCRdb keeps in-frame clones, though not all of them. The data show approximately 220,000 clones, approximately 90% seen once. The specimen was peripheral blood. These receptor sequences come from a man between 50 and 59 years old with acute or convalescent COVID-19.

This rearrangement joins TRBV4-2 to TRBJ1-5; 11 positions match TRBD1. V shed 1 base, J shed 6 bases, and the junction held 8 bases outside the gene matches. The CDR3 consists of 17 residues. Germline V lookup: CDR1 LGHNA, CDR2 YNFKEQ. DNA of the CDR3: TGTGCCAGCAGCCAAGGGCCAGGACAGGGGGCAGTTCAGCCCCAGCATTTT. Protein: CASSQGPGQGAVQPQHF.

This clone appeared a single time. V is TRBV7-8 and J is TRBJ1-5; no definite D call. CDR1 SGHVS and CDR2 FQNEAQ come from the germline V gene. Between the trimmed V and J ends, which lost 3 bases and 2 bases, there was a span of 11 bases. The CDR3 contains 15 residues. The CDR3 bases are TGTGCCAGCAGCTTGCTAGGAAACGGCAATCAGCCCCAGCATTTT. This encodes CASSLLGNGNQPQHF.

The J gene is TRBJ1-4, the V gene TRBV3-1 (or the pseudogene TRBV3-2); 8 bases are shared with TRBD1. CDR1 and CDR2 (germline): LGHDT, YNNKEL (reference sequence). Losses at the gene ends were 3 bases for V and 0 bases for J; bases not matched to a gene: 6. This CDR3 is built from 17 residues. The DNA for the CDR3 is TGTGCCAGCAGCCAGGGGAGACAGGGGACAACTAATGAAAAACTGTTTTTT. Amino acids: CASSQGRQGTTNEKLFF.

The genes are TRBV3-1 (or the pseudogene TRBV3-2) and TRBJ1-6; TRBD1 agrees at 9 bases. Germline-derived CDR1 and CDR2 are LGHDT and YNNKEL (reference sequence). The CDR3 extends over 14 amino acids. After removal of 5 bases from V and 7 bases from J, the junction contained 3 bases not matched to a gene. The CDR3 sequence: CASSNRGRNSPLHF. DNA for the CDR3: TGTGCCAGCAGCAACAGGGGGCGAAATTCACCCCTCCACTTT.

This sequence joins TRBV2 and TRBJ2-7; 8 nucleotides match TRBD1. Germline V CDR1 and CDR2: SNHLY, FYNNEI. The CDR3 consists of 14 residues. The V segment lost 4 bases and the J segment 4 bases; nucleotides outside the gene matches: 6. CDR3 residues: CASSVDRGGYEQYF. The CDR3, as DNA: TGTGCCAGCAGTGTCGACAGGGGAGGTTACGAGCAGTACTTC.

The J gene is TRBJ1-6, the V gene TRBV2; no firm D call. This CDR3 comprises 12 residues. The germline V gene has CDR1 SNHLY and CDR2 FYNNEI. Deletions cut 10 bases from V and 9 bases from J, with 13 bases between. The DNA of the CDR3 is TGTGCCAAGCGGGAACGCGGTTCACCCCTCCACTTT. Translated: CAKRERGSPLHF.

The table lists this clone with a few counts. The rearrangement joins TRBV6-1 to TRBJ1-6; maybe TRBD1 (5 bases). The V gene's germline CDR1 is MNHNS and CDR2 SASEGT. Trimming removed 3 bases at V and 6 bases at J, with 12 bases between. This CDR3 spans 15 amino acids. CDR3: CASSEGRGVNSPLHF. CDR3 coding DNA: TGTGCCAGCAGTGAGGGTAGGGGCGTTAATTCACCCCTCCACTTT.

The chain employs TRBV11-3 and TRBJ2-6; 10 nucleotides match TRBD1. From germline, CDR1 is SGHNT and CDR2 YENEEA. This CDR3 has 18 residues. The V segment lost 1 base and the J segment 1 base; nucleotides outside the gene matches: 4. CDR3 sequence (DNA): TGTGCCAGCAGCTTAGGAAGGGGACAGGGGTCTGGGGCCAACGTCCTGACTTTC. This gives the protein CASSLGRGQGSGANVLTF.

V is TRBV6-1 and J is TRBJ1-1; D ambiguous. V was pared by 2 bases and J by 1 base, with 8 bases between. This CDR3 has 14 amino acids. Germline V gene lookup returns CDR1 MNHNS and CDR2 SASEGT. CDR3 amino acids: CASSESLSNTEAFF. The CDR3 bases are TGTGCCAGCAGTGAATCTCTGTCGAACACTGAAGCTTTCTTT.

The CDR3, as DNA: TGCAGCGTTGAAATGGGACAGGGGTCGGGGGAGCAGTACTTC. Translating it yields CSVEMGQGSGEQYF. The gene calls are TRBV29-1 and TRBJ2-7; 10 bases align to TRBD1. The CDR3 loop spans 14 amino acids. V gave up 2 bases and J gave up 7 bases; unmatched junction bases: 8. Germline V gene data show CDR1 as SQVTM and CDR2 as ANQGSEA.